What follows are 18 T cell receptor beta chains derived from one specimen sequenced in a study of T cells in Graves' hyperthyroidism and ophthalmopathy. Amplification of TCR beta CDR3 regions used RNA as the template. First-round RT-PCR targeting the TCR CDR3 was performed with the HTBI primer set. TCRdb reprocessed the multiplex PCR reads with MiXCR, giving one entry per CDR3 protein. The sample consists of more than 650,000 distinct CDR3 sequences, 12% to 15% of them appearing once. Sequenced sample: blood. Receptors originate from a young woman with Graves' hyperthyroidism.

This clonotype came up many times. V and J are TRBV5-1 and TRBJ1-2; D unresolved. CDR1 and CDR2 from the germline V gene are SGHRS and YFSETQ. Trimming cost V 4 bases and J 4 bases, with 8 bases left between them. The CDR3 consists of 12 residues. The CDR3 here is CASSPQFYGYTF. In DNA, the CDR3 is TGCGCCAGCAGCCCCCAGTTCTATGGCTACACCTTC.

The gene calls are TRBV28 and TRBJ1-1; D may be TRBD1 (6 bases). CDR1 MDHEN and CDR2 SYDVKM come from the germline V gene. The CDR3 has 18 amino acids. Trimming pared 6 bases from V and 0 bases from J, leaving 23 bases between. In DNA, the CDR3 is TGTGCCAGCAGGCCCGGGGGCAGGTCGTGGGATATGAACACTGAAGCTTTCTTT. It codes for CASRPGGRSWDMNTEAFF.

This clonotype was counted ten times or more. The rearrangement links TRBV18 to TRBJ1-1; D possibly corresponds to TRBD1 (5 bases). V was clipped by 4 bases and J by 5 bases, with 17 bases between them. Germline V gene sequence: CDR1 KGHSH, CDR2 LQKENI. The CDR3 has 15 amino acids. The CDR3, as DNA: TGTGCCAGCTCACTTGAGACAGCGGTGTCGACTGAAGCTTTCTTT. This encodes CASSLETAVSTEAFF.

This clonotype was seen repeatedly, ten times or more. The chain combines TRBV7-8 with TRBJ2-7, with D possibly being TRBD1 or TRBD2 (6 bases each). The CDR3 spans 15 residues. Germline V gives CDR1 SGHVS, CDR2 FQNEAQ. V lost 6 bases and J 6 bases, leaving 21 bases between the germline ends. For the CDR3, the DNA is TGTGCCAGCAGTTGGGGGCGGGAAGGGGCGGGCGAGCAGTACTTC. Amino acids: CASSWGREGAGEQYF. The full variable domain, rest sourced from reference TRBV7-8 and TRBJ2-7, is GAGVSQSPRYKVAKRGQDVALRCDPISGHVSLFWYQQALGQGPEFLTYFQNEAQLDKSGLPSDRFFAERPEGSVSTLKIQRTQQEDSAVYLCASSWGREGAGEQYFGPGTRLTVT.

The J gene is TRBJ1-6, the V gene TRBV11-2, with TRBD1 as a possible D gene (6 bases). With 0 bases removed from V and 9 bases from J, the gap between germline ends came to 12 bases. This CDR3 spans 15 amino acids. Germline loops: CDR1 SGHAT, CDR2 FQNNGV. Here the CDR3 reads CASSLETGPFSPLHF. CDR3 coding DNA: TGTGCCAGCAGCTTAGAGACAGGACCTTTTTCACCCCTCCACTTT.

The genes are TRBV19 and TRBJ2-4; TRBD1 might be the D (6 bases). This CDR3 has 18 amino acids. From germline, CDR1 is LNHDA and CDR2 SQIVND (reference sequence). Trimming removed 6 bases at V and 0 bases at J, with 21 bases between. The CDR3 spells CASSSIGPGTIAKNIQYF. The CDR3 DNA is TGTGCCAGTAGCTCGATAGGTCCGGGGACAATAGCCAAAAACATTCAGTACTTC.

In this sample, this clonotype turned up many times. The chain has TRBV6-2 or TRBV6-3 and TRBJ2-2; perhaps TRBD2 as D (6 bases). This CDR3 comprises 14 residues. Germline V gives CDR1 MNHEY, CDR2 SVGEGT. V was pared by 4 bases and J by 7 bases, with 13 bases between. CDR3 nucleotide sequence: TGTGCCAGCAGTTTGACTAGTTTTATCGGGGAGCTGTTTTTT. As protein: CASSLTSFIGELFF.

The gene calls are TRBV7-3 and TRBJ2-3; D is unclear. The germline V and J ends were trimmed by 5 bases and 2 bases, with 14 bases remaining between them. The CDR3 runs to 15 residues. Germline CDR1 reads SGHTA; CDR2 reads FQGTGA. CDR3 DNA sequence: TGTGCCAGCAGCCAAGCCGTTGTCCTCACAGATACGCAGTATTTT. Amino acids: CASSQAVVLTDTQYF.

Ten or more counts support this clonotype. The gene calls are TRBV28 and TRBJ2-1; 8 bases line up with TRBD2. CDR3 length: 14 amino acids. Germline V lookup: CDR1 MDHEN, CDR2 SYDVKM. The V and J ends lost 3 bases and 11 bases, in that order; junction bases with no gene match: 9. CDR3 protein: CASSFENLAGKQFF. As DNA, the CDR3 is TGTGCCAGCAGTTTTGAGAATTTAGCGGGGAAGCAGTTCTTC.

This clonotype was recorded a few times. CDR3 in DNA: TGCGCCAGCAGTGAGGTCTGGGGGCCTGACACCATATATTTT. Amino acid sequence: CASSEVWGPDTIYF. The chain links TRBV10-1 to TRBJ1-3, with TRBD1 as a possible D gene (6 bases). The CDR3 sequence is 14 residues long. Germline CDR1 and CDR2: WNHNN and SYGVQD (reference sequence). V lost 2 bases, J lost 8 bases, and 13 bases lay in between.

This clonotype was picked up many times. The V gene is TRBV3-1, the J gene TRBJ2-3; TRBD2 aligns across 10 bases. V dropped 1 base and J dropped 2; count of bases not matched to a gene: 9. Germline CDR1 LGHDT, CDR2 YNNKEL (reference sequence). The CDR3 length is 18 residues. CDR3 protein: CASSQGRTSGQSTDTQYF. In DNA, the CDR3 is TGTGCCAGCAGCCAAGGGAGGACTAGCGGTCAATCCACAGATACGCAGTATTTT.

V gene TRBV27 combines with J gene TRBJ2-1; D is perhaps TRBD1 (5 bases). This CDR3 is built from 14 residues. Germline loops: CDR1 MNHEY, CDR2 SMNVEV (reference sequence). V was pared by 3 bases and J by 6 bases, with 12 bases between. This CDR3 is CASSFQTAINEQFF. The CDR3 bases are TGTGCCAGCAGTTTTCAGACAGCAATCAATGAGCAGTTCTTC.

This clonotype was seen a handful of times. The rearrangement links TRBV12-3 or TRBV12-4 to TRBJ1-4, with 8 bases lining up with TRBD1. Unmatched junction bases numbered 6, after V lost 6 bases and J lost 3 bases. This CDR3 comprises 15 residues. The CDR3 DNA is TGTGCCAGCAGCCCCGGACAGGGCCCTAATGAAAAACTGTTTTTT. Translating gives CASSPGQGPNEKLFF.

There are a few counts of this clonotype. The chain carries TRBV24-1 and TRBJ2-3; TRBD2 matches 10 bases. CDR1 and CDR2 (germline): KGHDR, SFDVKD. Trimming cost V 3 bases and J 4 bases; bases outside gene matches: 6. This CDR3 is 16 amino acids long. The CDR3 loop reads CATSDPKREGPDTQYF. The CDR3 DNA reads TGTGCCACCAGTGATCCGAAGCGGGAGGGTCCAGATACGCAGTATTTT.

V is TRBV7-9 and J is TRBJ1-2; weak D call: TRBD1 (5 bases). The germline V gene has CDR1 SEHNR and CDR2 FQNEAQ (reference sequence). CDR3 length: 14 amino acids. V shed 1 base and J shed 1 base, with 7 bases lying between them. This CDR3 reads CASSLGTLNYGYTF. The DNA for the CDR3 is TGTGCCAGCAGCTTAGGGACACTTAACTATGGCTACACCTTC.

This clonotype was counted between two and nine times. The rearrangement uses TRBV5-8 and TRBJ2-3, with TRBD2 identical over 14 bases. J was trimmed by 4 bases and V by 1 base; bases with no gene match: 2. In germline, CDR1 is SGHTS, CDR2 YDEGEE. The length of the CDR3 is 16 residues. The CDR3 nucleotides are TGTGCCAGCAGCTTGAAGACTAGCGGGAGGGCAGATACGCAGTATTTT. Protein product: CASSLKTSGRADTQYF.

V is TRBV27 and J is TRBJ2-6; D may be TRBD1 or TRBD2 (6 bases each). CDR3 size: 19 residues. Per germline, CDR1 MNHEY and CDR2 SMNVEV (reference sequence). Deletions cut 1 base from V and 0 bases from J, with 16 bases between. The CDR3 here is CASSLWGGQRLSGANVLTF. CDR3 in DNA: TGTGCCAGCAGTTTATGGGGAGGACAGCGCCTCTCTGGGGCCAACGTCCTGACTTTC.

This sequence joins TRBV19 and TRBJ2-1, with 10 bases fitting TRBD2. CDR1 and CDR2 (germline): LNHDA, SQIVND (reference sequence). The CDR3 has 17 residues. V gave up 8 bases and J gave up 1 base; unmatched junction bases: 11. CDR3 sequence reads: CASGGLAGGRSYNEQFF. The CDR3 DNA sequence: TGTGCCAGTGGCGGGTTAGCGGGAGGACGGTCCTACAATGAGCAGTTCTTC.